This TCR beta chain was recovered during a study of post-analysis software for immune sequencing data. Whole-study context: Relapsing-remitting, secondary progressive and progressive-relapsing forms made up the multiple sclerosis disease courses.

Study results and caveats: About 5 TRBV segments occurring more often in patients than controls included TRBV5-6, TRBV5-1 and TRBV20-1.

cDNA libraries of TCR beta carried unique molecular identifiers. TCRdb re-called the PCR reads through MiXCR, storing one row per CDR3 protein. The sample includes roughly 160,000 distinct CDR3 sequences, roughly 34% of them seen just once. The CDR3 is made up of 13 amino acids. Germline V gene data show CDR1 as SGHRS and CDR2 as YFSETQ. V lost 5 bases and J lost 0, with 8 bases in between. Comment on this clonotype: What it recognizes is unknown.

This chain joins TRBV5-1 and TRBJ1-1; D gene uncertain. Material: blood, obtained after autologous hematopoietic stem cell transplantation. The sequence was collected from a girl between 5 and 17 years old with multiple sclerosis. CDR3 nucleotides: TGCGCCAGCAGTGTACACTTGAACACTGAAGCTTTCTTT. It yields the protein CASSVHLNTEAFF.